This TCR beta chain appears in the sequencing data of a study of cytomegalovirus exposure and HLA in healthy donors. Study information: Genotyping of roughly 400 donors showed that about 79% belonged to the Caucasian-associated ancestry cluster.

This clone showed up just once. The antigen remains undetermined. PCR involved 60 Vbeta and 13 Jbeta primers. Using immunoSEQ multiplex PCR, the repertoire was profiled, and TCRdb retains in-frame clones only, with some absent. The profile shows 100,000 to 120,000 clones, over 75% of them singletons. The CDR3 spans 15 residues. Germline V CDR1 and CDR2: SGHRS, YFSETQ. Between the trimmed V and J ends, which lost 3 bases and 0 bases, there was a span of 13 bases. General study points: Several top significant clusters appeared, in a later analysis, to be linked to common viral pathogens. TCR beta V- and J-gene trimming was later associated with a missense DCLRE1C variant.

The receptor comes from a man aged 25-45 years in good health and CMV-seropositive. Sequencing used PBMCs. The V gene is TRBV5-1, the J gene TRBJ2-7; a weak D match, TRBD1 (6 bases). CDR3 in DNA: TGCGCCAGCAGCTGGGGCACAGGGTCCTCCTACGAGCAGTACTTC. It translates to CASSWGTGSSYEQYF.